The 2 T cell receptor beta chains below all came from one sample that was sequenced in a study of CD8 T cells in Susac syndrome (dated by TCRdb to about 2019). Receptor amplification or capture employed the immunoSEQ multiplex PCR assay. RNA was extracted using the RNeasy kit, and roughly 0.5 to 1 ug of the RNA was reverse transcribed with random hexamers. TCRdb took the public reads, trimmed them with fastp at Q25, ran MiXCR for clone calling and kept in-frame beta chains. Identical CDR3 proteins give one entry, which carries the most common genes and DNA. Present in this sample are about 70,000 distinct CDR3 sequences, just under 95% of which were seen just once. The top ten constitute around 0.25% of the sample. Sequencing input: CD8+ T cells from PBMCs. These receptors originate from a human donor in good health.

V usage is TRBV6-5 and J usage is TRBJ1-5; D may be TRBD1 (5 bases). The CDR3 consists of 14 residues. Germline V gene data show CDR1 as MNHEY and CDR2 as SVGAGI. V shed 0 bases and J shed 4 bases, with 7 bases lying between them. This CDR3 is CASSYSRQNQPQHF. The CDR3 DNA is TGTGCCAGCAGTTACTCGCGACAGAATCAGCCCCAGCATTTT.

DNA for the CDR3: TGTGCCAGCAGTTACTCGGGACAGGGGGGAAGGGACGAGCAGTACTTC. Translation: CASSYSGQGGRDEQYF. V gene TRBV6-5 combines with J gene TRBJ2-7, with 11 bases lining up with TRBD1. This CDR3 region has 16 residues. V lost 0 bases, J lost 5 bases, and 6 bases stayed unmatched. Germline V gene lookup returns CDR1 MNHEY and CDR2 SVGAGI.